The 23 T cell receptor beta chains in this list originate from one sample, sequenced in a study of shared clonotypes between healthy human individuals. Clones were sequenced by immunoSEQ multiplex PCR, and TCRdb holds only the in-frame ones, with some missing. The table has about 380,000 clones, 95% to 97% seen once. The sample comprised memory CD8+ T cells sorted from blood. Subset described: CD45RO+ cells pooled with CCR7-negative TemRA cells. Source of these receptors: a man aged 25 to 40 in good health.

This clone occurred once. The chain employs TRBV29-1 and TRBJ2-5; perhaps TRBD2 as D (6 bases). The V end lost 4 bases, the J end lost 7 bases, and 19 bases lay between the germline ends. This CDR3 is built from 14 residues. Germline V gene lookup returns CDR1 SQVTM and CDR2 ANQGSEA. CDR3 region: CSVAGGGVRLTQYF. CDR3 nucleotides: TGCAGCGTTGCTGGTGGCGGGGTACGTCTGACCCAGTACTTC.

The gene calls are TRBV13 and TRBJ2-7, with 9 bases lining up with TRBD2. J was trimmed by 0 bases and V by 4 bases; bases with no gene match: 7. Germline V lookup: CDR1 PRHDT, CDR2 FYEKMQ (reference sequence). CDR3 size: 16 residues. The CDR3 sequence: CASSSTVLAGSYEQYF. In nucleotides, the CDR3 is TGTGCCAGCAGCTCCACCGTACTAGCGGGCTCCTACGAGCAGTACTTC.

The chain recombines TRBV5-5 with TRBJ1-3; no reliable D call. This CDR3 comprises 15 residues. V lost 0 bases and J lost 0, with 7 bases in between. Germline-derived CDR1 and CDR2 are SGHKS and YYEKEE (reference sequence). The CDR3 here is CASSLDGSSGNTIYF. Written as DNA, the CDR3 is TGTGCCAGCAGCTTGGATGGGAGCTCTGGAAACACCATATATTTT. Variable domain in full (rest from reference TRBV5-5 and TRBJ1-3): DAGVTQSPTHLIKTRGQQVTLRCSPISGHKSVSWYQQVLGQGPQFIFQYYEKEERGRGNFPDRFSARQFPNYSSELNVNALLLGDSALYLCASSLDGSSGNTIYFGEGSWLTVV.

This chain joins TRBV18 and TRBJ1-2; D call uncertain. Between the trimmed V and J ends, which lost 6 bases and 2 bases, there was a span of 7 bases. The V gene's germline CDR1 is KGHSH and CDR2 LQKENI. The CDR3 extends over 12 amino acids. CDR3 loop: CASSQINYGYTF. The CDR3 DNA reads TGTGCCAGCTCCCAAATCAACTATGGCTACACCTTC.

V and J are TRBV27 and TRBJ2-1; possibly TRBD2 for D (7 bases). V was shortened by 11 bases and J by 5 bases, with 22 bases between the two germline ends. This CDR3 region has 15 residues. The germline V gene encodes CDR1 MNHEY and CDR2 SMNVEV (reference sequence). The CDR3 protein is CASSDSTGRDNEQFF. CDR3 in DNA: TGTGCCTCGAGTGATAGTACAGGGAGGGACAATGAGCAGTTCTTC.

This rearrangement joins TRBV30 to TRBJ2-2; TRBD1 matches at 8 bases. The germline V gene encodes CDR1 GTSNPN and CDR2 SVGIG (reference sequence). This CDR3 spans 13 amino acids. Germline trimming cut 3 bases from V and 6 bases from J; bases unmatched to any gene: 3. CDR3 coding DNA: TGTGCCTGGAGCTACAGGGGGTCCGGGGAGCTGTTTTTT. It translates to CAWSYRGSGELFF.

A note on this clone: This specimen includes other DNA sequences encoding the same CDR3. The rearrangement joins TRBV18 to TRBJ2-7, with 9 bases aligning to TRBD1. Germline assignment: CDR1 KGHSH and CDR2 LQKENI. CDR3 length: 14 residues. V was pared by 5 bases and J by 3 bases, with 5 bases of the junction left unmatched. The CDR3, as DNA: TGTGCCAGCTCATCGGACAGGGGCGGCTACGAGCAGTACTTC. This gives the protein CASSSDRGGYEQYF.

The gene calls are TRBV10-3 and TRBJ2-7; 7 nucleotides line up with TRBD2. The CDR3 runs 13 residues. Trimming at V came to 7 bases and at J to 3 bases, leaving 6 bases not matched to a gene. Germline CDR1 ENHRY, CDR2 SYGVKD. The CDR3, as DNA: TGTGCCATCAAGAGCGGCGGGGGCTACGAGCAGTACTTC. Its protein is CAIKSGGGYEQYF.

The V call is TRBV7-8, the J call TRBJ1-5; 10 bases are shared with TRBD1. V trimming: 4 bases; J trimming: 4 bases; junction bases outside the gene matches: 4. CDR1 is SGHVS, CDR2 FQNEAQ, per germline. The length of the CDR3 is 15 residues. The CDR3 DNA reads TGTGCCAGCAGCTCCCAGGACAGGGGGAATCAGCCCCAGCATTTT. It encodes CASSSQDRGNQPQHF. Using reference TRBV7-8 and TRBJ1-5 for the parts outside the CDR3, the full variable domain is GAGVSQSPRYKVAKRGQDVALRCDPISGHVSLFWYQQALGQGPEFLTYFQNEAQLDKSGLPSDRFFAERPEGSVSTLKIQRTQQEDSAVYLCASSSQDRGNQPQHFGDGTRLSIL.

The V call is TRBV7-2, the J call TRBJ2-1; TRBD2 matches 8 bases. Trimming at V came to 5 bases and at J to 8 bases, leaving 8 bases not matched to a gene. The germline CDR1 and CDR2 sequences are SGHTA and FQGNSA. The CDR3 has 14 amino acids. As DNA, the CDR3 is TGTGCCAGCAGCGTGACAGCGGGAGCATATGAGCAGTTCTTC. Encoded protein: CASSVTAGAYEQFF. Full variable domain (missing parts from reference TRBV7-2 and TRBJ2-1): GAGVSQSPSNKVTEKGKDVELRCDPISGHTALYWYRQSLGQGLEFLIYFQGNSAPDKSGLPSDRFSAERTGGSVSTLTIQRTQQEDSAVYLCASSVTAGAYEQFFGPGTRLTVL.

This chain links TRBV25-1 with TRBJ2-5; D is uncertain. The germline V gene has CDR1 MGHDK and CDR2 SYGVNS. The CDR3 consists of 13 residues. The ends were cut back, 3 bases at V and 3 bases at J, with 8 bases in the middle. The CDR3 DNA follows: TGTGCCAGCAGTGAGGCTAATGAAGAGACCCAGTACTTC. Amino acid sequence: CASSEANEETQYF.

The chain uses TRBV4-2 and TRBJ2-1, with 8 bases that match TRBD1. Per the germline V gene, CDR1 is LGHNA and CDR2 is YNFKEQ. The V segment lost 4 bases and the J segment 2 bases; nucleotides outside the gene matches: 4. This CDR3 is 15 amino acids long. CDR3 amino acids: CASSPQGDPYNEQFF. Written as DNA, the CDR3 is TGTGCCAGCAGCCCACAGGGGGACCCCTACAATGAGCAGTTCTTC.

The rearrangement uses TRBV18 and TRBJ2-4, with D tentatively TRBD2 (5 bases). The germline CDR1 and CDR2 sequences are KGHSH and LQKENI. Trimming stripped 2 bases from V and 8 bases from J, with 13 bases between. The CDR3 consists of 14 residues. CDR3 DNA: TGTGCCAGCTCACCAATAGCCTACGGGGACATTCAGTACTTC. It encodes CASSPIAYGDIQYF.

The chain is built from TRBV10-3 and TRBJ1-5, with 7 bases identical to TRBD1. This CDR3 has 15 amino acids. Germline assignment: CDR1 ENHRY and CDR2 SYGVKD. The junction had 13 bases not matched to a gene; V was cut back by 10 bases and J by 4 bases. DNA of the CDR3: TGTGCCAGTTCGGGACAGTCCATTAGGAATCAGCCCCAGCATTTT. Protein: CASSGQSIRNQPQHF.

This clone was found once. This chain uses TRBV11-1 with TRBJ1-1, with a possible D match to TRBD1 (5 bases). V gave up 3 bases and J gave up 0 bases, with 8 bases separating them. Germline CDR1 SGHAT, CDR2 FQDESV (reference sequence). This CDR3 spans 14 amino acids. The CDR3 DNA is TGTGCCAGCAGCTTGGGGGGGATGAACACTGAAGCTTTCTTT. Translated, it gives CASSLGGMNTEAFF.

The chain recombines TRBV7-9 with TRBJ2-1; D is unclear. Germline V gene sequence: CDR1 SEHNR, CDR2 FQNEAQ (reference sequence). Trimming removed 7 bases from V and 0 bases from J, with 13 bases in between. The CDR3 is made up of 15 amino acids. CDR3 DNA sequence: TGTGCCAGCAAGGCGACCCTTAACTCCTACAATGAGCAGTTCTTC. Protein product: CASKATLNSYNEQFF.

The chain carries TRBV30 and TRBJ2-2; D unresolved. Per germline, CDR1 GTSNPN and CDR2 SVGIG (reference sequence). The CDR3 runs to 12 residues. V dropped 5 bases and J dropped 5 bases, with 9 bases sitting between them. The CDR3 sequence is CAWGTRTGELFF. CDR3 sequence (DNA): TGTGCCTGGGGAACGAGGACCGGGGAGCTGTTTTTT.

The V and J genes are TRBV6-1 and TRBJ2-3; 7 nucleotides agree with TRBD2. Germline CDR1 is MNHNS and CDR2 is SASEGT. This CDR3 comprises 15 residues. Germline trimming cut 8 bases from V and 1 base from J; bases unmatched to any gene: 9. Written as DNA, the CDR3 is TGTGCCAGCTTAAAAATTGCGGGAGGCACAGATACGCAGTATTTT. Translated: CASLKIAGGTDTQYF.

This chain links TRBV2 with TRBJ2-2, with D maybe TRBD1 (5 bases). Trimming took off 6 bases at V and 4 bases at J, with 15 bases between the two ends. The CDR3 contains 15 residues. The germline CDR1 and CDR2 sequences are SNHLY and FYNNEI. In DNA form, the CDR3 reads TGTGCCAGCAGGGAGACAGCCCCACCCACCGGGGAGCTGTTTTTT. Protein: CASRETAPPTGELFF.

The chain employs TRBV11-2 and TRBJ2-3, with a possible D match to TRBD2 (5 bases). From germline, CDR1 is SGHAT and CDR2 FQNNGV. The CDR3 consists of 11 residues. For the CDR3, the DNA is TGTGCTCTGAGGGCTGCAGATACGCAGTATTTT. This sequence encodes CALRAADTQYF.

V usage is TRBV6-6 and J usage is TRBJ1-1, with D possibly TRBD1 on 5 matching bases. The CDR3 loop spans 13 amino acids. CDR1 and CDR2 (germline): MNHNY, SVGAGI (reference sequence). V lost 6 bases to trimming and J lost 6 bases, with 14 bases between them. The CDR3 loop reads CASSPVQGAEAFF. The CDR3 coding sequence is TGTGCCAGCAGCCCCGTCCAGGGCGCTGAAGCTTTCTTT.

The V call is TRBV5-1, the J call TRBJ2-1, with TRBD2 identical over 10 bases. CDR3 length: 19 residues. Looked up from germline, CDR1 is SGHRS and CDR2 is YFSETQ. Unmatched junction bases numbered 9, after V lost 0 bases and J lost 0 bases. The CDR3 reads CASSLAPSGGGSSYNEQFF. As DNA, the CDR3 is TGCGCCAGCAGCTTGGCCCCTAGCGGGGGTGGGTCCTCCTACAATGAGCAGTTCTTC. Supplemented by reference TRBV5-1 and TRBJ2-1, the full variable domain reads KAGVTQTPRYLIKTRGQQVTLSCSPISGHRSVSWYQQTPGQGLQFLFEYFSETQRNKGNFPGRFSGRQFSNSRSEMNVSTLELGDSALYLCASSLAPSGGGSSYNEQFFGPGTRLTVL.

V is TRBV4-1 and J is TRBJ2-5; D not certain. V was clipped by 3 bases and J by 5 bases, with 25 bases between them. This CDR3 is 18 amino acids long. The germline gives CDR1 MGHRA, CDR2 YSYEKL. The chain's CDR3 is CASSHRWGRLPYGETQYF. The CDR3 DNA reads as TGCGCCAGCAGCCACCGCTGGGGTCGGCTCCCCTATGGGGAGACCCAGTACTTC.